This TCR beta chain was captured in a study of cytomegalovirus exposure and HLA in healthy donors. Primers for the PCR totalled 60 Vbeta and 13 Jbeta. The repertoire was sequenced with immunoSEQ multiplex PCR; TCRdb's copy has only in-frame clones and lacks some. Of 88,000 or so clones in the sample, roughly 65% were seen once. General study results and limits: In a later analysis, DRB1 alleles had the most associated TCRs; HLA-C alleles the fewest. Three CMV-associated chains proved CMV antigen-specific in vitro. Presence/absence analyses treated sequencing depth as roughly uniform across donors. Later findings reportedly placed an Asian-associated ancestry cluster below the roughly 700-donor mean for N-insertions.

Trimming shortened V by 5 bases and J by 8 bases, and 12 bases separated the two germline ends. The CDR3 runs to 12 residues. Germline CDR1 reads SGHTA; CDR2 reads FQGNSA. A remark on this clone: Its antigen is as yet unknown.

The sequence was obtained from a male donor in good health and CMV-seropositive. This sequence joins TRBV7-2 and TRBJ1-2, with D unclear. Sequenced material: PBMCs. The CDR3 DNA reads as TGTGCCAGCAGCCCAGAATCGACAGGCTACACCTTC. Its translation is CASSPESTGYTF.